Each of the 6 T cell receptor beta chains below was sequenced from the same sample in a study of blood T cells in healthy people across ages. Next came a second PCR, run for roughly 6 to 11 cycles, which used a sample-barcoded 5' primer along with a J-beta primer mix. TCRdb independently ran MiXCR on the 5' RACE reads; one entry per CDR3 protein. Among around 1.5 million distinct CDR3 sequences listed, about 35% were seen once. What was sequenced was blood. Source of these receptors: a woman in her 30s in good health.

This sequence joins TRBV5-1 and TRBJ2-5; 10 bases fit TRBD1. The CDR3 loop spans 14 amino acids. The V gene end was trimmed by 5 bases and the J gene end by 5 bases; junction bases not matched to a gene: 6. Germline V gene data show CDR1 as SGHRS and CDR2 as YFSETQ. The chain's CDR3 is CASRAGTGDETQYF. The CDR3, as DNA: TGCGCCAGCAGGGCCGGGACAGGGGATGAGACCCAGTACTTC.

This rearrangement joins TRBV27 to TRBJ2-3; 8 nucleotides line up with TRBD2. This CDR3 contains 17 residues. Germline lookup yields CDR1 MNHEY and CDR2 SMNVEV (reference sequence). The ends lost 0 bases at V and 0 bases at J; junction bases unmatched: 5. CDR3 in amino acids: CASSLSLLAGSTDTQYF. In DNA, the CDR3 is TGTGCCAGCAGTTTATCTCTGCTAGCGGGTAGCACAGATACGCAGTATTTT.

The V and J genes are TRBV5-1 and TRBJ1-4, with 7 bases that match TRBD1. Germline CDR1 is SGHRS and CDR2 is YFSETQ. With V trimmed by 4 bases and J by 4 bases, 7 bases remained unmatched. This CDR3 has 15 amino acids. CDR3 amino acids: CASSAGTAINEKLFF. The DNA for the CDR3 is TGCGCCAGCAGCGCGGGGACAGCGATTAATGAAAAACTGTTTTTT.

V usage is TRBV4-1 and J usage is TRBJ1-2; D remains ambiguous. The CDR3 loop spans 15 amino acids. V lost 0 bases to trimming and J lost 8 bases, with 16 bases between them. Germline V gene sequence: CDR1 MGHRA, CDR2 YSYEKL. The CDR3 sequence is CASSQESVGSGGYTF. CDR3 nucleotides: TGCGCCAGCAGCCAAGAATCAGTGGGAAGCGGAGGCTACACCTTC.

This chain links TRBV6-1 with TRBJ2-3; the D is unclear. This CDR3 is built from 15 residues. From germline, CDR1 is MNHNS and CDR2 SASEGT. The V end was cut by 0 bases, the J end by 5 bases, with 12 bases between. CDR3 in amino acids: CASSEAHTTRDTQYF. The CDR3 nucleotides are TGTGCCAGCAGTGAAGCGCATACTACCCGAGATACGCAGTATTTT.

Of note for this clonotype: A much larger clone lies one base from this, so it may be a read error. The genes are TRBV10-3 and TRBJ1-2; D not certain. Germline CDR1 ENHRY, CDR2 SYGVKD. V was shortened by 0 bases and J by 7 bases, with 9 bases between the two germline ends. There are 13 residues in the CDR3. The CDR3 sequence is CAISESGFCGYTF. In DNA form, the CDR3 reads TGTGCCATCAGTGAGTCGGGCTTCTGTGGCTACACCTTC.